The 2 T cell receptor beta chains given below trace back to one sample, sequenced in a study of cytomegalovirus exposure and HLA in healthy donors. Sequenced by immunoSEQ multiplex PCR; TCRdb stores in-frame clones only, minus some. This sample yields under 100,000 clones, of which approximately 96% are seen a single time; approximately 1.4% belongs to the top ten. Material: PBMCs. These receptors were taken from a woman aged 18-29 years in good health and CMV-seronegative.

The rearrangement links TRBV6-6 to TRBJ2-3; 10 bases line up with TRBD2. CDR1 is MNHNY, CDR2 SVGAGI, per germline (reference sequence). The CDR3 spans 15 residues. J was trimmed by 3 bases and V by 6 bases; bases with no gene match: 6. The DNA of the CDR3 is TGTGCCAGCAGACCAGGACTAGCGGCGACAGATACGCAGTATTTT. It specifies CASRPGLAATDTQYF.

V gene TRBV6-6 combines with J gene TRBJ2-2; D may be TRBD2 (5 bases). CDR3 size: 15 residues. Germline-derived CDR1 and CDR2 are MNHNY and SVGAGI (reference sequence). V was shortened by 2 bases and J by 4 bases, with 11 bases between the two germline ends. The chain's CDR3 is CASSYGWGATGELFF. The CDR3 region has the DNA TGTGCCAGCAGTTACGGGTGGGGAGCCACCGGGGAGCTGTTTTTT.